The 30 T cell receptor beta chains below all came from one sample that was sequenced in a study of breast tumors, draining lymph nodes, adjacent tissues. A single record per CDR3 protein comes from TCRdb applying MiXCR to the multiplex PCR reads. The repertoire consists of some 170,000 distinct CDR3 sequences, with about 33% occurring once and the leading ten covering roughly 3.8%. Samples came from axillary lymph nodes draining the breast cancer. The sample was axillary lymph node tissue. These receptors all stem from a female donor with breast cancer. Some clones in this sample may be carry-over from other donors' samples.

This clonotype was seen many times. At one of its ends the junction is not consistent with the germline gene, which may arise from a read error. The rearrangement links TRBV7-9 to TRBJ2-7; D perhaps matches TRBD2 (5 bases). The CDR3 covers 12 residues. From germline, CDR1 is SEHNR and CDR2 FQNEAQ (reference sequence). The CDR3 bases are TGTGCCAGCAGCTTGCGAGGGTACGAGCAGCACTTC. It yields the protein CASSLRGYEQHF.

As regards this clonotype: This may be a read error: a much more frequent sequence differs by one nucleotide. This sequence joins TRBV9 and TRBJ2-2, with 7 positions matching TRBD2. The length of the CDR3 is 15 residues. Per germline, CDR1 SGDLS and CDR2 YYNGEE. The CDR3 spells CASSPSAGKTGEPFF. DNA of the CDR3: TGTGCCAGCAGCCCCTCAGCGGGGAAGACCGGGGAGCCGTTTTTT.

This clonotype was counted only a few times. This may be a read error, as it is one base from a much larger clone. The rearrangement links TRBV6-1 to TRBJ2-2, with 8 nucleotides matching TRBD1. The CDR3 covers 16 residues. V dropped 5 bases and J dropped 6; count of bases not matched to a gene: 11. In germline, CDR1 is MNHNS, CDR2 SASEGT. The CDR3 DNA reads as TGTGCCAGCAGTCGCAGGGGGCGTGGTGGGGCCGGGGAGCTGTTTTTT. Its translation: CASSRRGRGGAGELFF.

This clonotype was counted once. The chain carries TRBV30 and TRBJ1-1; TRBD1 agrees at 9 bases. V dropped 7 bases and J dropped 5; count of bases not matched to a gene: 8. The CDR3 has 13 amino acids. Germline values: CDR1 GTSNPN, CDR2 SVGIG (reference sequence). The CDR3 DNA follows: TGTGCCTTCCAAGACAGGGGGTTAACTGAAGCTTTCTTT. It specifies CAFQDRGLTEAFF.

This clonotype was seen only a few times. This may be a read error: a much more frequent sequence differs by one nucleotide. The chain links TRBV2 to TRBJ2-3, with a possible D match to TRBD2 (6 bases). Germline CDR1 is SNHLY and CDR2 is FYNNEI. The CDR3 consists of 14 residues. The CDR3 sequence: CASRVSTSTDTRYF. CDR3 nucleotides: TGTGCCAGCAGGGTCAGTACTAGCACAGATACGCGGTATTTT.

V is TRBV24-1 and J is TRBJ2-3; D might be TRBD1 or TRBD2, each matching 5 bases. The V gene's germline CDR1 is KGHDR and CDR2 SFDVKD. This CDR3 has 14 amino acids. The ends were cut back, 12 bases at V and 4 bases at J, with 19 bases in the middle. The CDR3 DNA sequence: TGTGCCGGGGTTTTGAGGGGCTCGGCAGATACGCAGTATTTT. It specifies CAGVLRGSADTQYF.

The V call is TRBV4-1, the J call TRBJ2-1, with D unclear. CDR3 length equals 16 residues. V was cut by 0 bases and J by 2 bases, with 11 bases left in between. CDR1 is MGHRA and CDR2 is YSYEKL in the germline V gene. The CDR3 region is CASSQDLGSPYNEQFF. CDR3 nucleotide sequence: TGCGCCAGCAGCCAAGATTTAGGGTCCCCCTACAATGAGCAGTTCTTC.

This sequence joins TRBV7-2 and TRBJ1-3; tentatively, D is TRBD1 (5 bases). Germline loops: CDR1 SGHTA, CDR2 FQGNSA. V was clipped by 2 bases and J by 2 bases, with 13 bases between them. This CDR3 comprises 16 residues. The CDR3 DNA is TGTGCCAGCAGCTTAAATCCGCAGGGACCTGGAAACACCATATATTTT. As protein: CASSLNPQGPGNTIYF.

This clonotype has a count of ten or more. V is TRBV6-5 and J is TRBJ1-5; D not certain. Per the germline V gene, CDR1 is MNHEY and CDR2 is SVGAGI. The CDR3 has 17 amino acids. The V and J ends lost 4 bases and 9 bases respectively, with 25 bases between them. CDR3 coding DNA: TGTGCCAGCAGTTTATCGCCACCCGACGTCGTAGCCCGGCCCCAGCATTTT. Protein product: CASSLSPPDVVARPQHF.

This clonotype was counted ten times or more. This chain links TRBV20-1 with TRBJ2-7; D gene uncertain. The germline V and J ends were trimmed by 3 bases and 3 bases, with 12 bases remaining between them. CDR3 length equals 13 residues. Germline CDR1 reads DFQATT; CDR2 reads SNEGSKA (reference sequence). As DNA, the CDR3 is TGCAGTGCTAGTATCCAGGTACTCTACGAGCAGTACTTC. Protein product: CSASIQVLYEQYF.

This clonotype occurred a few times. The V call is TRBV28, the J call TRBJ1-1, with unresolved D. CDR1 and CDR2 (germline): MDHEN, SYDVKM. The CDR3 consists of 12 residues. V gave up 10 bases and J gave up 0 bases, with 9 bases separating them. The CDR3 coding sequence is TGTGCCATCATAGACATGAACACTGAAGCTTTCTTT. It is translated as CAIIDMNTEAFF.

The V and J genes are TRBV5-1 and TRBJ2-5; D is unclear. Per germline, CDR1 SGHRS and CDR2 YFSETQ. The CDR3 runs to 14 residues. V lost 2 bases and J 5 bases, leaving 13 bases between the germline ends. CDR3 region: CASSFGCRRETQYF. CDR3 coding DNA: TGCGCCAGCAGCTTTGGCTGTCGGCGGGAGACCCAGTACTTC.

The chain is built from TRBV7-2 and TRBJ1-6; D remains ambiguous. Trimming pared 3 bases from V and 0 bases from J, leaving 12 bases between. The CDR3 is made up of 17 amino acids. Germline V gives CDR1 SGHTA, CDR2 FQGNSA. CDR3 DNA: TGTGCCAGCAGCTTGGGCAGTGAAAGCTCCTATAATTCACCCCTCCACTTT. Translated: CASSLGSESSYNSPLHF.

This clonotype was observed many times. The chain carries TRBV4-1 and TRBJ2-1; tentative D call: TRBD2 (5 bases). V was clipped by 1 base and J by 14 bases, with 15 bases between them. The CDR3 covers 13 residues. Looked up from germline, CDR1 is MGHRA and CDR2 is YSYEKL. The CDR3 spells CASSQGVMRDEFF. For the CDR3, the DNA is TGCGCCAGCAGCCAAGGGGTCATGAGGGATGAGTTCTTC.

This clonotype was seen more than once but under ten times. The rearrangement uses TRBV6-5 and TRBJ1-1; 7 nucleotides line up with TRBD1. This CDR3 is built from 15 residues. Germline trimming cut 5 bases from V and 1 base from J; bases unmatched to any gene: 7. From germline, CDR1 is MNHEY and CDR2 SVGAGI. This CDR3 is CASSPRTGGNTEAFF. The CDR3 DNA follows: TGTGCCAGCAGTCCACGGACAGGCGGGAACACTGAAGCTTTCTTT.

This clonotype has at least ten counts. V gene TRBV24-1 combines with J gene TRBJ2-5; TRBD1 matches 7 bases. The germline gives CDR1 KGHDR, CDR2 SFDVKD. V shed 6 bases, J shed 5 bases, and the junction held 2 bases outside the gene matches. The CDR3 is made up of 12 amino acids. The CDR3 sequence is CATSKQGETQYF. The DNA of the CDR3 is TGTGCCACCAGTAAACAGGGGGAGACCCAGTACTTC.

A note on this clonotype: At one end, the junction sequence differs from germline, possibly due to a read error. This chain joins TRBV18 and TRBJ2-1, with a tentative D call TRBD1 (5 bases). This CDR3 comprises 15 residues. In germline, CDR1 is KGHSH, CDR2 LQKENI. The CDR3 DNA reads TGTGCCAGCTCACCTGGGCAGGGCTCCTACAATGAGCAATCCTTC. This encodes CASSPGQGSYNEQSF.

The chain uses TRBV4-1 and TRBJ1-1; no definite D call. CDR3 size: 13 residues. The V end lost 5 bases, the J end lost 2 bases, and 9 bases lay between the germline ends. CDR1 is MGHRA, CDR2 YSYEKL, per germline. CDR3: CASSARQNTEAFF. The CDR3 nucleotides are TGCGCCAGCAGCGCCCGACAAAACACTGAAGCTTTCTTT.

This clonotype appeared once. Since the CDR3 does not end with the conserved phenylalanine or tryptophan, this likely comes from a read error. The chain combines TRBV13 with TRBJ2-3; D not certain. Germline V gene sequence: CDR1 PRHDT, CDR2 FYEKMQ (reference sequence). The CDR3 totals 14 residues. The CDR3 bases are TGTGCTAGCAGCCCAATGTCGCCGACAGATACGCAGTATCTT. It is translated as CASSPMSPTDTQYL.

The chain uses TRBV5-5 and TRBJ1-2; the match to TRBD1 covers 10 bases. Unmatched junction bases numbered 8, after V lost 6 bases and J lost 3 bases. The CDR3 has 15 amino acids. The V gene's germline CDR1 is SGHKS and CDR2 YYEKEE (reference sequence). Written as DNA, the CDR3 is TGTGCCAGCAACCTAGGGACAGGGGAGGACTATGGCTACACCTTC. Its protein product is CASNLGTGEDYGYTF.

Only one count was recorded for this clonotype. This chain links TRBV5-1 with TRBJ1-5; D possibly corresponds to TRBD1 (6 bases). The germline CDR1 and CDR2 sequences are SGHRS and YFSETQ. Trimming pared 4 bases from V and 4 bases from J, leaving 18 bases between. This CDR3 region has 16 residues. The CDR3 DNA sequence: TGCGCCAGCAGCGTGGCCTGGGGGGCTACTAATCAGCCCCAGCATTTT. Its protein is CASSVAWGATNQPQHF.

About this clonotype: Given the absence of the conserved phenylalanine or tryptophan at the CDR3 end, a read error is likely. No DNA is shown, since the ends of the CDR3 on it are uncertain; the CDR3 is the one TCRdb lists. The chain joins TRBV7-9 to TRBJ1-2. With termini counted, the CDR3 has 10 amino acids. Germline loops: CDR1 SEHNR, CDR2 FQNEAQ (reference sequence). CDR3 amino acids: CASSCFVGSR.

This chain's CDR3 is CASSSAGSTEAFF. CDR3 nucleotides: TGTGCCAGCAGTTCGGCGGGGAGCACTGAAGCTTTCTTT. The chain links TRBV5-5 to TRBJ1-1; D ambiguous. The CDR3 has 13 residues. Trimming left V 5 bases short and J 4 bases short, with 12 bases between. Germline CDR1 SGHKS, CDR2 YYEKEE (reference sequence).

This clonotype was detected many times. The chain links TRBV7-9 to TRBJ2-4; 8 nucleotides match TRBD1. Per the germline V gene, CDR1 is SEHNR and CDR2 is FQNEAQ (reference sequence). The CDR3 has 13 residues. V lost 6 bases and J lost 6; bases outside the gene matches: 4. DNA for the CDR3: TGTGCCAGCAGTGAGACAGGGGTAAACATTCAGTACTTC. Its translation: CASSETGVNIQYF.

V usage is TRBV27 and J usage is TRBJ2-1; 11 bases agree with TRBD2. V was pared by 5 bases and J by 8 bases, with 8 bases of the junction left unmatched. The germline V gene encodes CDR1 MNHEY and CDR2 SMNVEV (reference sequence). The CDR3 covers 15 residues. The CDR3 spells CASSTLLAGEDEQFF. In nucleotides, the CDR3 is TGTGCCAGCAGTACTTTACTAGCGGGGGAGGATGAGCAGTTCTTC.

This clonotype turned up a few times. This chain joins TRBV19 and TRBJ1-1; weak D call: TRBD1 (5 bases). From germline, CDR1 is LNHDA and CDR2 SQIVND (reference sequence). V gave up 10 bases and J gave up 5 bases, with 17 bases separating them. CDR3 length: 13 amino acids. The CDR3 DNA reads TGTGCCACCCATTGGGGGGTGGGGACTGAAGCTTTCTTT. Protein sequence: CATHWGVGTEAFF.

This clonotype was counted a few times. A much larger clone lies one base from this, so it may be a read error. It is likely a read error, because the conserved phenylalanine at the end of the CDR3 is missing. The chain is built from TRBV7-3 and TRBJ2-1; the D call may be TRBD1 or TRBD2 (5 bases each). Germline V lookup: CDR1 SGHTA, CDR2 FQGTGA. V lost 4 bases and J lost 7, with 14 bases in between. This CDR3 region has 14 residues. CDR3 nucleotides: TGTGCCAGCAGCTCCGGGACCCCGGGGAATGAGCAGTTCCTC. It encodes CASSSGTPGNEQFL.

This clonotype turned up a few times. The chain has TRBV20-1 and TRBJ1-6; the match to TRBD1 covers 7 bases. CDR3 length: 15 amino acids. Germline V gene sequence: CDR1 DFQATT, CDR2 SNEGSKA (reference sequence). With 2 bases clipped from V and 7 bases from J, the junction kept 8 bases outside the gene matches. The CDR3 bases are TGCAGTGCTAGATACCGGGACAGTCGCAATTCACCCCTCCACTTT. This codes for CSARYRDSRNSPLHF.

The genes are TRBV14 and TRBJ1-1, with D possibly TRBD1 on 5 matching bases. Germline CDR1 and CDR2: SGHDN and FVKESK. This CDR3 has 15 amino acids. Trimming pared 4 bases from V and 0 bases from J, leaving 12 bases between. CDR3 residues: CASSPPRQMNTEAFF. In nucleotides, the CDR3 is TGTGCCAGCAGCCCCCCGAGACAGATGAACACTGAAGCTTTCTTT.

This clonotype appeared many times. The chain is built from TRBV11-2 and TRBJ2-1, with a tentative D call TRBD2 (6 bases). The ends were cut back, 5 bases at V and 0 bases at J, with 14 bases in the middle. The CDR3 extends over 16 amino acids. CDR1 and CDR2 (germline): SGHAT, FQNNGV. In DNA, the CDR3 is TGTGCCAGCAGCGTAGGAGGGCGCCGCTCCTACAATGAGCAGTTCTTC. It translates to CASSVGGRRSYNEQFF.